Here is one T cell receptor (beta chain) with its context. The antigen is not known. This sample was included in a study of OX40 agonist ivuxolimab in advanced cancers. The overall study: Previous treatment with anti-PD-1, anti-PD-L1 or anti-CTLA-4 therapy was allowed; less than 45% had received some. Broader study findings: Both blood CD4+ and CD8+ T cells showed clonal growth by week 6 at 0.1 to 3.0 mg/kg. Among expanded peripheral T cells, antigen specificity went undetermined.

Between the trimmed V and J ends, which lost 5 bases and 2 bases, there was a span of 17 bases. Germline V gene sequence: CDR1 LGHNA, CDR2 YNFKEQ. This CDR3 contains 16 residues. TCRdb's copy holds only in-frame clones and misses some; the assay was immunoSEQ multiplex PCR. The data hold tens of thousands of clones, with about 86% observed a single time. The specimen comprised CD4+ or CD8+ T cells sorted from blood, sampled in a trial of the OX40 agonist ivuxolimab. The genes are TRBV4-2 and TRBJ2-3; the D is unclear. The receptor was isolated from an adult with an advanced solid tumor such as melanoma, head and neck, liver or kidney cancer. CDR3 in amino acids: CASSSRGAAVTDTQYF. CDR3 nucleotide sequence: TGTGCCAGCAGCTCTCGTGGTGCGGCGGTCACAGATACGCAGTATTTT.